The sequence of this T cell receptor beta chain was determined in a study of OX40 agonist ivuxolimab in advanced cancers. The study's findings and limits: Within 6 weeks, CD4+ and CD8+ blood T cells expanded clonally at 0.1 to 3.0 mg/kg.

Measured with immunoSEQ multiplex PCR; TCRdb has only the in-frame clones, and not every one. The data show about 35,000 clones, around 83% seen once. The CDR3 sequence is 16 residues long. The junction had 6 bases not matched to a gene; V was cut back by 6 bases and J by 4 bases. The germline V gene encodes CDR1 MNHNY and CDR2 SVGAGI (reference sequence). A remark on this clone: What it binds is unknown.

This chain uses TRBV6-6 with TRBJ2-1, with 13 bases matching TRBD2. Sequencing used CD4+ or CD8+ T cells sorted from blood, obtained in a trial of the OX40 agonist ivuxolimab. This TCR was sampled from an adult with an advanced solid tumor such as melanoma, head and neck, liver or kidney cancer. CDR3 loop: CASSLGLAGTYNEQFF. The CDR3 DNA follows: TGTGCCAGCAGCCTGGGACTAGCGGGGACTTACAATGAGCAGTTCTTC.